This TCR beta chain derives from a study of persistence of HIV-infected CD4 T cells. This was the immunoSEQ version 4 assay in survey mode. Profiled with immunoSEQ multiplex PCR; TCRdb holds only in-frame clones, not every one. Of fewer than 40,000 clones in the sample, around 70% were seen once. With V trimmed by 2 bases and J by 3 bases, 2 bases remained unmatched. CDR3 length equals 15 residues. CDR1 is MNHEY and CDR2 is SMNVEV in the germline V gene (reference sequence). An overlapping HIV-1 Gag peptide pool stimulated these cells at 0.95 to 1 ug/peptide/mL. Sorting of responding CD4+ T cells relied on upregulated CD40 ligand together with CD69. Donors had CD4+ T cell counts above 400 cells/uL and were CMV-seropositive. PBMCs were depleted of CD8+ T cells before stimulation. Details on this clone: Antigen unknown.

The origin of this receptor is an adult man with HIV who was CMV-seropositive. The rearrangement links TRBV27 to TRBJ2-1; 9 bases agree with TRBD2. The specimen was CD4+ T cells sorted from PBMCs after approximately 19-hour stimulation, collected from a patient who received antiretroviral therapy. The CDR3 sequence is CASSLRRGGYNEQFF. Here the CDR3 DNA reads TGTGCCAGCAGTTTAAGGCGGGGGGGCTACAATGAGCAGTTCTTC.